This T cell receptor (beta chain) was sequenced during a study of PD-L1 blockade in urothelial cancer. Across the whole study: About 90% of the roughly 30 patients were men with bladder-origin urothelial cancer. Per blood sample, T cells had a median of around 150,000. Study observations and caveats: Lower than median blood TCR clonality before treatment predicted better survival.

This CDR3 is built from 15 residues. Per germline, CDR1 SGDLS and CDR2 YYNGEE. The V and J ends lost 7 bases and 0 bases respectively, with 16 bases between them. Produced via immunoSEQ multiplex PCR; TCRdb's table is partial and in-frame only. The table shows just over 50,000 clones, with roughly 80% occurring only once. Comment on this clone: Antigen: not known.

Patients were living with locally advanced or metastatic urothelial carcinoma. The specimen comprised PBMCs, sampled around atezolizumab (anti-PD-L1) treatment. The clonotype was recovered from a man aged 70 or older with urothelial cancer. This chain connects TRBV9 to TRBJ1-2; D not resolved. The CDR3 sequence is CASRRGSAANYGYTF. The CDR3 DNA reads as TGTGCCAGCCGACGCGGGTCAGCCGCTAACTATGGCTACACCTTC.